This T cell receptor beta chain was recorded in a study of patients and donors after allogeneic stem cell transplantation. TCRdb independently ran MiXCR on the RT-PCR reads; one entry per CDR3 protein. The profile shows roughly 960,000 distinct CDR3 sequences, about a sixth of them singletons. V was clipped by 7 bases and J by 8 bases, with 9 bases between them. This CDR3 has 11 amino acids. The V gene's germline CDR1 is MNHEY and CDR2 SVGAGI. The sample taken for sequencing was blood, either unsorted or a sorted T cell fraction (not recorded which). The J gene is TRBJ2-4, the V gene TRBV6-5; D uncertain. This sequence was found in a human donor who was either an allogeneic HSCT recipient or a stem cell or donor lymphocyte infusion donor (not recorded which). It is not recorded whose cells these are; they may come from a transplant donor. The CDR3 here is CASTKNYIQYF. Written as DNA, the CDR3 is TGTGCCAGCACCAAAAATTACATTCAGTACTTC.